Listed here are 28 T cell receptor beta chains from one sample, sequenced in a study of shared clonotypes between healthy human individuals. Naive CD8 isolation took CD45RO-negative cells positively selected for CCR7 and excluded terminally differentiated effector memory CD45RA+ cells. Only in-frame clones appear in the TCRdb table, and some are missing; sequencing was by immunoSEQ multiplex PCR. The table has under 700,000 clones, 90% to 95% seen once. Source material: naive CD8+ T cells sorted from blood. The receptors stem from a woman aged 25 to 39 in good health.

This chain connects TRBV13 to TRBJ2-7; D perhaps matches TRBD1 (5 bases). From germline, CDR1 is PRHDT and CDR2 FYEKMQ (reference sequence). This CDR3 is 15 amino acids long. V was clipped by 5 bases and J by 2 bases, with 16 bases between them. CDR3 DNA sequence: TGTGCCAGCAGCCCAACACAGGCCATCCCCTACGAGCAGTACTTC. Amino acid sequence: CASSPTQAIPYEQYF.

The chain carries TRBV28 and TRBJ2-7; D could derive from TRBD1 or TRBD2 (5 bases each). This CDR3 contains 16 residues. Per the germline V gene, CDR1 is MDHEN and CDR2 is SYDVKM. Trimming took off 2 bases at V and 2 bases at J, with 16 bases between the two ends. CDR3 sequence: CASSLGAVGTPYEQYF. CDR3 coding DNA: TGTGCCAGCAGTTTAGGGGCGGTCGGGACCCCCTACGAGCAGTACTTC.

For the CDR3, the DNA is TGTGCCACCAGCAGAGATTTCCAACCCTACGAGCAGTACTTC. Translating it yields CATSRDFQPYEQYF. The chain links TRBV15 to TRBJ2-7; no clear D. The CDR3 has 14 residues. The V and J ends lost 0 bases and 2 bases respectively, with 8 bases between them. Germline-derived CDR1 and CDR2 are LNHNV and YYDKDF (reference sequence).

The genes are TRBV5-1 and TRBJ2-1; 10 nucleotides agree with TRBD2. Per germline, CDR1 SGHRS and CDR2 YFSETQ. The V segment lost 1 base and the J segment 6 bases; nucleotides outside the gene matches: 1. The CDR3 spans 14 residues. CDR3 sequence reads: CASSLSGRANEQFF. As DNA, the CDR3 is TGCGCCAGCAGCTTGAGCGGGAGGGCCAATGAGCAGTTCTTC.

V and J are TRBV27 and TRBJ2-7; 8 bases agree with TRBD2. This CDR3 comprises 14 residues. Looked up from germline, CDR1 is MNHEY and CDR2 is SMNVEV (reference sequence). V was clipped by 3 bases and J by 2 bases; unmatched bases: 3. The CDR3 DNA follows: TGTGCCAGCAGTTTGGGGCGGGGGGCCTACGAGCAGTACTTC. This translates into CASSLGRGAYEQYF.

This sequence joins TRBV6-1 and TRBJ2-1, with D tentatively TRBD1 (5 bases). V lost 4 bases to trimming and J lost 9 bases, with 10 bases between them. The CDR3 is 12 amino acids. Germline V gene sequence: CDR1 MNHNS, CDR2 SASEGT. The CDR3 reads CASSGTRIEQFF. The CDR3 DNA reads TGTGCCAGCAGTGGGACAAGGATTGAGCAGTTCTTC.

Remarks on this clone: Other DNA sequences of this sample code for an identical CDR3. This chain connects TRBV5-1 to TRBJ2-7, with 8 bases lining up with TRBD2. Germline V gene sequence: CDR1 SGHRS, CDR2 YFSETQ. J gave up 0 bases and V 3 bases, and 2 bases lay outside the gene matches. The CDR3 extends over 14 amino acids. The chain's CDR3 is CASSYTSGSYEQYF. The CDR3 DNA is TGCGCCAGCAGCTACACTAGCGGCTCCTACGAGCAGTACTTC.

This clone was seen more than once but under ten times. Other DNA sequences in this specimen translate into the identical CDR3. The chain links TRBV7-9 to TRBJ1-5, with a weak D call TRBD1 (5 bases). The ends were cut back, 1 base at V and 3 bases at J, with 7 bases in the middle. The CDR3 has 14 residues. Germline assignment: CDR1 SEHNR and CDR2 FQNEAQ (reference sequence). CDR3 DNA sequence: TGTGCCAGCAGCTTAGGGGGGAACAATCAGCCCCAGCATTTT. Translation gives CASSLGGNNQPQHF. Supplemented by reference TRBV7-9 and TRBJ1-5, the full variable domain reads DTGVSQNPRHKITKRGQNVTFRCDPISEHNRLYWYRQTLGQGPEFLTYFQNEAQLEKSRLLSDRFSAERPKGSFSTLEIQRTEQGDSAMYLCASSLGGNNQPQHFGDGTRLSIL.

The rearrangement links TRBV6-4 to TRBJ1-2, with D uncertain. CDR3 length equals 16 residues. Germline CDR1 is MRHNA and CDR2 is SNTAGT. Trimming pared 4 bases from V and 0 bases from J, leaving 15 bases between. DNA for the CDR3: TGTGCCAGCAGTGGCACCCTGGAGGCCACTAACTATGGCTACACCTTC. Its translation: CASSGTLEATNYGYTF.

V and J are TRBV7-9 and TRBJ2-7; the D gene could be TRBD1 or TRBD2 (5 bases each). Germline assignment: CDR1 SEHNR and CDR2 FQNEAQ (reference sequence). The CDR3 spans 16 residues. Trimming cost V 0 bases and J 3 bases, with 15 bases left between them. The CDR3 here is CASSLAKGDVSYEQYF. CDR3 coding DNA: TGTGCCAGCAGCTTAGCGAAAGGGGACGTCAGCTACGAGCAGTACTTC.

Points on this clone: Other DNA sequences in the sample encode the same CDR3. The chain has TRBV7-9 and TRBJ2-7; D not resolved. Germline CDR1 and CDR2: SEHNR and FQNEAQ (reference sequence). The length of the CDR3 is 12 residues. With 3 bases removed from V and 2 bases from J, the gap between germline ends came to 5 bases. The CDR3 nucleotides read TGTGCCAGCAGCTTCGACACCTACGAGCAGTACTTC. Protein sequence: CASSFDTYEQYF.

The chain is built from TRBV28 and TRBJ2-5, with D possibly TRBD2 on 6 matching bases. The J call may not be correct, given that the DNA end is closer to TRBJ2-7. The CDR3 runs to 14 residues. Germline CDR1 is MDHEN and CDR2 is SYDVKM. Here the CDR3 reads CASSLRRDQYEQYF. Here the CDR3 DNA reads TGTGCCAGCAGTTTACGGCGGGACCAATACGAGCAGTACTTC.

CDR3 coding DNA: TGTGCCAGTAGTATGGGACTAGATCGGGATGAGCAGTTCTTC. Translated, it gives CASSMGLDRDEQFF. J is TRBJ2-1 and V is TRBV19, with 8 nucleotides matching TRBD2. The germline CDR1 and CDR2 sequences are LNHDA and SQIVND (reference sequence). The CDR3 is 14 amino acids. The junction had 6 bases not matched to a gene; V was cut back by 3 bases and J by 8 bases. Based on the CDR3 plus reference TRBV19 and TRBJ2-1, the full variable domain is DGGITQSPKYLFRKEGQNVTLSCEQNLNHDAMYWYRQDPGQGLRLIYYSQIVNDFQKGDIAEGYSVSREKKESFPLTVTSAQKNPTAFYLCASSMGLDRDEQFFGPGTRLTVL.

The rearrangement links TRBV5-4 to TRBJ2-7; maybe TRBD1 (6 bases). The CDR3 is made up of 14 amino acids. V lost 0 bases and J 4 bases, leaving 11 bases between the germline ends. Looked up from germline, CDR1 is SGHNT and CDR2 is YYREEE (reference sequence). The CDR3 here is CASSLDREGYEQYF. CDR3 sequence (DNA): TGTGCCAGCAGCTTGGACAGGGAAGGTTACGAGCAGTACTTC.

This chain joins TRBV5-8 and TRBJ2-3; a possible D gene is TRBD2 (5 bases). Germline CDR1 and CDR2: SGHTS and YDEGEE. The V and J ends lost 3 bases and 7 bases respectively, with 24 bases between them. This CDR3 is built from 17 residues. This CDR3 reads CASSSNVLARSMNTQYF. The DNA of the CDR3 is TGTGCCAGCAGCTCCAACGTCCTAGCCCGGTCGATGAATACGCAGTATTTT.

The CDR3: CASSLGPSGQEGDTQYF. The CDR3 region has the DNA TGTGCCAGCAGCTTAGGACCCAGCGGCCAGGAGGGAGATACGCAGTATTTT. The chain joins TRBV7-3 to TRBJ2-3, with D possibly being TRBD2 (6 bases). The germline gives CDR1 SGHTA, CDR2 FQGTGA. V was trimmed by 2 bases and J by 5 bases, leaving 20 bases between them. The CDR3 sequence is 17 residues long.

The gene calls are TRBV19 and TRBJ2-6, with a possible D match to TRBD1 (6 bases). Germline loops: CDR1 LNHDA, CDR2 SQIVND (reference sequence). The V end was cut by 6 bases, the J end by 0 bases, with 21 bases between. This CDR3 spans 19 amino acids. CDR3 bases: TGTGCCAGTAGCTCTCATTCAGGGGTTCCATACTCTGGGGCCAACGTCCTGACTTTC. Translating it yields CASSSHSGVPYSGANVLTF.

J is TRBJ1-4 and V is TRBV6-5; TRBD1 is a possible D gene (6 bases). The CDR3 is 14 amino acids. V shed 6 bases and J shed 6 bases, with 14 bases lying between them. Germline CDR1 and CDR2: MNHEY and SVGAGI. CDR3 protein: CASREGVSYEKLFF. As DNA, the CDR3 is TGTGCCAGCAGGGAGGGGGTCTCTTATGAAAAACTGTTTTTT.

This clone was found once. The genes are TRBV2 and TRBJ2-7; D unresolved. Per germline, CDR1 SNHLY and CDR2 FYNNEI. The length of the CDR3 is 12 residues. V lost 5 bases and J lost 4, with 9 bases in between. The CDR3 DNA sequence: TGTGCCAGCAGTTTTTCCCTTTACGAGCAGTACTTC. This encodes CASSFSLYEQYF. Full variable domain (missing parts from reference TRBV2 and TRBJ2-7): EPEVTQTPSHQVTQMGQEVILRCVPISNHLYFYWYRQILGQKVEFLVSFYNNEISEKSEIFDDQFSVERPDGSNFTLKIRSTKLEDSAMYFCASSFSLYEQYFGPGTRLTVT.

The chain employs TRBV30 and TRBJ2-7, with D possibly being TRBD2 (6 bases). Germline V gene lookup returns CDR1 GTSNPN and CDR2 SVGIG (reference sequence). CDR3 length: 14 residues. V lost 2 bases to trimming and J lost 0 bases, with 11 bases between them. This CDR3 is CAWSRAGASYEQYF. CDR3 bases: TGTGCCTGGAGTCGAGCGGGTGCCTCCTACGAGCAGTACTTC.

This clone has just one count. This sequence joins TRBV7-9 and TRBJ2-5; weak D call: TRBD1 (5 bases). The assigned J gene may be wrong: the sequence end matches TRBJ2-7 better. The CDR3 has 14 residues. The germline V gene encodes CDR1 SEHNR and CDR2 FQNEAQ (reference sequence). CDR3 nucleotide sequence: TGTGCCAGCAGCCTAACAGGCCGCTCCTACGAGCAGTACTTC. Translated, it gives CASSLTGRSYEQYF.

This chain uses TRBV2 with TRBJ2-3; tentative D call: TRBD1 (6 bases). The V and J ends lost 8 bases and 2 bases respectively, with 29 bases between them. Per the germline V gene, CDR1 is SNHLY and CDR2 is FYNNEI. There are 19 residues in the CDR3. CDR3 DNA sequence: TGTGCCAGCGGTCTATTACCCACCCTAAGACAGGAGGCCACAGATACGCAGTATTTT. It specifies CASGLLPTLRQEATDTQYF.

This clone was seen a single time. This rearrangement joins TRBV6-1 to TRBJ1-3; D gene uncertain. This CDR3 is 12 amino acids long. Germline V lookup: CDR1 MNHNS, CDR2 SASEGT. The V gene lost 6 bases and the J gene lost 9 bases, with 12 bases spanning the gap. The CDR3 loop is CASSQNRGTIYF. CDR3 bases: TGTGCCAGCAGCCAGAATCGCGGCACCATATATTTT.

J is TRBJ2-5 and V is TRBV5-6; no definite D call. Germline assignment: CDR1 SGHDT and CDR2 YYEEEE. CDR3 size: 16 residues. The ends were cut back, 0 bases at V and 0 bases at J, with 12 bases in the middle. DNA for the CDR3: TGTGCCAGCAGCTTGGGGCCAGACCCTAACCAAGAGACCCAGTACTTC. This translates into CASSLGPDPNQETQYF.

CDR3 nucleotides: TGTGCCAGCAGTTCGCGCGTTGACGGAACCAATCAGCCCCAGCATTTT. This encodes CASSSRVDGTNQPQHF. The chain has TRBV28 and TRBJ1-5, with D unclear. Between the trimmed V and J ends, which lost 4 bases and 3 bases, there was a span of 16 bases. The CDR3 is 16 amino acids. Germline-derived CDR1 and CDR2 are MDHEN and SYDVKM.

Here the CDR3 DNA reads TGTGCCAGCAGCTTAGAAGGGACTAGCGACAACAATGAGCAGTTCTTC. Its protein is CASSLEGTSDNNEQFF. The V and J genes are TRBV13 and TRBJ2-1; 10 bases line up with TRBD2. V dropped 1 base and J dropped 5; count of bases not matched to a gene: 5. There are 16 residues in the CDR3. Germline loops: CDR1 PRHDT, CDR2 FYEKMQ (reference sequence). Based on the CDR3 plus reference TRBV13 and TRBJ2-1, the full variable domain is AAGVIQSPRHLIKEKRETATLKCYPIPRHDTVYWYQQGPGQDPQFLISFYEKMQSDKGSIPDRFSAQQFSDYHSELNMSSLELGDSALYFCASSLEGTSDNNEQFFGPGTRLTVL.

The rearrangement joins TRBV27 to TRBJ1-2, with D uncertain. This CDR3 has 15 amino acids. Trimming took 3 bases from V and 8 from J, leaving 19 bases between them. Germline V lookup: CDR1 MNHEY, CDR2 SMNVEV (reference sequence). The CDR3 DNA sequence: TGTGCCAGCAGTTTCTCCAGAGGAGAGGGATTGGGCTACACCTTC. Its translation is CASSFSRGEGLGYTF.

The V gene is TRBV4-2, the J gene TRBJ2-5; D might be TRBD2 (7 bases). CDR3 length: 17 residues. Trimming left V 0 bases short and J 0 bases short, with 14 bases between. Germline CDR1 LGHNA, CDR2 YNFKEQ. CDR3 region: CASSQDQGGEYQETQYF. Here the CDR3 DNA reads TGTGCCAGCAGCCAAGATCAAGGGGGGGAGTACCAAGAGACCCAGTACTTC.